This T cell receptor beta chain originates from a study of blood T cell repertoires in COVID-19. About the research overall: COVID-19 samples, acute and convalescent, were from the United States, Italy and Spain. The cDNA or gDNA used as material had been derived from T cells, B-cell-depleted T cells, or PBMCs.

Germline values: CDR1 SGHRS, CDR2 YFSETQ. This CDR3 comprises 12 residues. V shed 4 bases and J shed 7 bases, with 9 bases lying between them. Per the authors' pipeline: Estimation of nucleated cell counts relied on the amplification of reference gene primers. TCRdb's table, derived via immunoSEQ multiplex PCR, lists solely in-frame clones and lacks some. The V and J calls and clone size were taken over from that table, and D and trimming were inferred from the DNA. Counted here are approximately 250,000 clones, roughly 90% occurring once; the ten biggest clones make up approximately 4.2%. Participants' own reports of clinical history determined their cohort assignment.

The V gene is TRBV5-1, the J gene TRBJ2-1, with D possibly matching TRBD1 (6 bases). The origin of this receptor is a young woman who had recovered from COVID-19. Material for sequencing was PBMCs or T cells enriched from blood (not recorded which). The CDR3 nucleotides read TGCGCCAGCAGCGCACAGGGAAATGAGCAGTTCTTC. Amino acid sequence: CASSAQGNEQFF.